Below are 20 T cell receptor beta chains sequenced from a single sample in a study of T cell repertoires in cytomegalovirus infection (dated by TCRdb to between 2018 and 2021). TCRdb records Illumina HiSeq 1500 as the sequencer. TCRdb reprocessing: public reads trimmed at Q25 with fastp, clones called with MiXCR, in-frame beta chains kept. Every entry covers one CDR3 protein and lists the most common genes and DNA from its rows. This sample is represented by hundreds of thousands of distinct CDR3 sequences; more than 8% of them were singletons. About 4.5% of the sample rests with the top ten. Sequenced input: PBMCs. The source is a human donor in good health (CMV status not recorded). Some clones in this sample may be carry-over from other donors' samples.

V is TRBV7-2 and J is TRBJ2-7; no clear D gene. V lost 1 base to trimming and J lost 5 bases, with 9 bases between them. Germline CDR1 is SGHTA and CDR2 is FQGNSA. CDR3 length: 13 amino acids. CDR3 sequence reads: CASSLVWQDEQYF. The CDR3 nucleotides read TGTGCCAGCAGCTTAGTCTGGCAGGACGAGCAGTACTTC.

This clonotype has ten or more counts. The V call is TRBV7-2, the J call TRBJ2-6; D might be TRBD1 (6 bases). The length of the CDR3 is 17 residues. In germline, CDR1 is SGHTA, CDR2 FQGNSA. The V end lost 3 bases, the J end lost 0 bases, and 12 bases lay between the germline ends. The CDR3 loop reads CASSFRGIYSGANVLTF. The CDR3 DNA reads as TGTGCCAGCAGCTTCAGGGGTATCTACTCTGGGGCCAACGTCCTGACTTTC. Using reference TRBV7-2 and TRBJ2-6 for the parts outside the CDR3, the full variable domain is GAGVSQSPSNKVTEKGKDVELRCDPISGHTALYWYRQSLGQGLEFLIYFQGNSAPDKSGLPSDRFSAERTGGSVSTLTIQRTQQEDSAVYLCASSFRGIYSGANVLTFGAGSRLTVL.

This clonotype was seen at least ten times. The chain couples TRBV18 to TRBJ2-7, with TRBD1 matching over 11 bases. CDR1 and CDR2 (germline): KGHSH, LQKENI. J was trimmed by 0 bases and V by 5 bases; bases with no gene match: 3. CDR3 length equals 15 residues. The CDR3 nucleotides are TGTGCCAGCTCAGCGGGGACAGGGGGCTCCTACGAGCAGTACTTC. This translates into CASSAGTGGSYEQYF.

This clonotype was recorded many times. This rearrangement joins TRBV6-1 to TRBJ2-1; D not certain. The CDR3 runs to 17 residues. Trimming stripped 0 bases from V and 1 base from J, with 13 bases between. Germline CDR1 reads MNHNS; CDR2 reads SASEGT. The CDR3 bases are TGTGCCAGCAGTGAAGCAATAACGGTGGGGTCCTACAATGAGCAGTTCTTC. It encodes CASSEAITVGSYNEQFF.

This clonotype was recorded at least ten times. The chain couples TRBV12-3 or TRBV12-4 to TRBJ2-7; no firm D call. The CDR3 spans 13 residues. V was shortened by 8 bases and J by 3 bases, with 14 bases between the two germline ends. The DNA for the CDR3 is TGTGCCAGCGGCCCCACCGAGCTCTACGAGCAGTACTTC. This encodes CASGPTELYEQYF.

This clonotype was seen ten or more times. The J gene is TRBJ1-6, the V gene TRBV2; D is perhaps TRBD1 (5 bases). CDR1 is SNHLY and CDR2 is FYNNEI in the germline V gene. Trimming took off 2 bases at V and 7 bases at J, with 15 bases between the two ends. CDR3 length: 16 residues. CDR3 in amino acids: CASSERRAGRNSPLHF. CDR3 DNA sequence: TGTGCCAGCAGTGAACGCCGGGCAGGGAGAAATTCACCCCTCCACTTT.

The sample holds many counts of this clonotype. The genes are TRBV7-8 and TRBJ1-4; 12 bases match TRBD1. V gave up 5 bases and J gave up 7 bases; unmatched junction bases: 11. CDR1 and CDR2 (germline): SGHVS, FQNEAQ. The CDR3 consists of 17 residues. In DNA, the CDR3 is TGTGCCAGCAGCCAGTCCCGGGACAGGGGGCGGCGTGAAAAACTGTTTTTT. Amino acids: CASSQSRDRGRREKLFF. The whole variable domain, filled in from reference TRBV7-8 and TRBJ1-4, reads GAGVSQSPRYKVAKRGQDVALRCDPISGHVSLFWYQQALGQGPEFLTYFQNEAQLDKSGLPSDRFFAERPEGSVSTLKIQRTQQEDSAVYLCASSQSRDRGRREKLFFGSGTQLSVL.

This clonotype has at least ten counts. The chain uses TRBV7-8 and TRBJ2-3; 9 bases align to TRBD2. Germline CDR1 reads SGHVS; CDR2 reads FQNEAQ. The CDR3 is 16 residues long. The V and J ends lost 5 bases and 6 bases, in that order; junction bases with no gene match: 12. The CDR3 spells CASSIISGGPQDTQYF. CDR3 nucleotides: TGTGCCAGCAGCATTATCAGCGGGGGGCCCCAGGATACGCAGTATTTT.

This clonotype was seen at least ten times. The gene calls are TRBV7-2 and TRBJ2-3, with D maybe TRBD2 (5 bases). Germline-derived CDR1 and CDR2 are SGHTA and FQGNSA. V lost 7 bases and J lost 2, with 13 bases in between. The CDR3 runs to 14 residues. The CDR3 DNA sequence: TGTGCCAGCAAGAGGGCGGGTTCCACAGATACGCAGTATTTT. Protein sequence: CASKRAGSTDTQYF.

The DNA of the CDR3 is TGTGCCATTACCAGTAGCGGATCGAATGAGCAGTTCTTC. Amino acid sequence: CAITSSGSNEQFF. The chain is built from TRBV6-2 or TRBV6-3 and TRBJ2-1; perhaps TRBD2 as D (6 bases). The CDR3 runs to 13 residues. Germline CDR1 and CDR2: MNHEY and SVGEGT. Trimming removed 10 bases at V and 7 bases at J, with 17 bases between.

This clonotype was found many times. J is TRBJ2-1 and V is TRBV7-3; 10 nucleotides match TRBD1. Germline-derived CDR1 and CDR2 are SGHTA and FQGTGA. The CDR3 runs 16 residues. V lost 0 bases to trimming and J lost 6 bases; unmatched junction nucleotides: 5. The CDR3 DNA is TGTGCCAGCAGCTTAACGAGGACAGGGGGGGGCAATGAGCAGTTCTTC. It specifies CASSLTRTGGGNEQFF.

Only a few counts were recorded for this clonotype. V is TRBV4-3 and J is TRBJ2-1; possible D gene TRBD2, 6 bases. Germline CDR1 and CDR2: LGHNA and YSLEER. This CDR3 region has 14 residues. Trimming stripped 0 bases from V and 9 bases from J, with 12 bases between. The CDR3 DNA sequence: TGCGCCAGCAGCCAAGACCGGGAGTCTAGTGAGCAGTTCTTC. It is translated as CASSQDRESSEQFF.

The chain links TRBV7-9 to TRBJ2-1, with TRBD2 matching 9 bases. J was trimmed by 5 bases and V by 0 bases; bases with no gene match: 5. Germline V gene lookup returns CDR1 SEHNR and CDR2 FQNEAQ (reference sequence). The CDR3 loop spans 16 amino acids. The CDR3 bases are TGTGCCAGCAGCTTAGCGAGAGCGGGGGGCGACAATGAGCAGTTCTTC. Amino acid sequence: CASSLARAGGDNEQFF. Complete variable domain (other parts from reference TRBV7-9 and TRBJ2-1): DTGVSQNPRHKITKRGQNVTFRCDPISEHNRLYWYRQTLGQGPEFLTYFQNEAQLEKSRLLSDRFSAERPKGSFSTLEIQRTEQGDSAMYLCASSLARAGGDNEQFFGPGTRLTVL.

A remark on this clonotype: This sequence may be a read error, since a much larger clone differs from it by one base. CDR3 sequence (DNA): TGTGCCAGCAGTCCCTCCGGGAGGAGCACTGAAGCTTCCTTT. Protein: CASSPSGRSTEASF. This rearrangement joins TRBV28 to TRBJ1-1; no definite D call. This CDR3 is built from 14 residues. The germline gives CDR1 MDHEN, CDR2 SYDVKM.

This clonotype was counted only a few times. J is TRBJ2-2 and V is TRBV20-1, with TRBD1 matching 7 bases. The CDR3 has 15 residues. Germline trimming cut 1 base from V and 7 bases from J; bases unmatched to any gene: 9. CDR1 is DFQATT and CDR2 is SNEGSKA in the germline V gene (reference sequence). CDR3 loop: CSARARQGEVGELFF. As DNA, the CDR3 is TGCAGTGCTAGAGCCAGACAGGGAGAAGTCGGGGAGCTGTTTTTT.

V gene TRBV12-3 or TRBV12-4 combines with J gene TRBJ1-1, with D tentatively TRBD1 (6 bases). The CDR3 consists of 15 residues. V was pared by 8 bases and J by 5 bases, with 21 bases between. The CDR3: CASGRGGSGGTEAFF. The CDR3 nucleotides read TGTGCCAGCGGTCGAGGGGGTTCCGGAGGGACTGAAGCTTTCTTT.

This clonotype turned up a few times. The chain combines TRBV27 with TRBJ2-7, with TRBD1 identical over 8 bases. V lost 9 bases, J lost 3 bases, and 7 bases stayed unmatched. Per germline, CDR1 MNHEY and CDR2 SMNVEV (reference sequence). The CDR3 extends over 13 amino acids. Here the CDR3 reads CASPPTGDYEQYF. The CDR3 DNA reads TGTGCCAGTCCCCCGACAGGGGACTACGAGCAGTACTTC.

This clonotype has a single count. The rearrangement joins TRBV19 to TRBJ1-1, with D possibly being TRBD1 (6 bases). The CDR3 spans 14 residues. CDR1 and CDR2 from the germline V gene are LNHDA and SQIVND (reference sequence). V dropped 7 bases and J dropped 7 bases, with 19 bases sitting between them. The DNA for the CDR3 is TGTGCCAGTACCTCGATGGCCCGGGACATTGAAGCTTTCTTT. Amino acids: CASTSMARDIEAFF.

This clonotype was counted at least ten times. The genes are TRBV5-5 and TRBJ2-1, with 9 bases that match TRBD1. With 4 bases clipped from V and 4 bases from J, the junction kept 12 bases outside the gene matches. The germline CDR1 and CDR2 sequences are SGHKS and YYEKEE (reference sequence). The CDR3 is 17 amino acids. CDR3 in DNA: TGTGCCAGCAGCCCTCGATACCGGGACAGGGTTTACAATGAGCAGTTCTTC. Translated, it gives CASSPRYRDRVYNEQFF.

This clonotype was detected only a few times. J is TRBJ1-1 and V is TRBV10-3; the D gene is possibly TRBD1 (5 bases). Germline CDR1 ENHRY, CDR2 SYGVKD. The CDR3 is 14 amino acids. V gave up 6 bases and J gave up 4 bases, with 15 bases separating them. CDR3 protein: CAISTRQSSTEAFF. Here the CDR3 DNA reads TGTGCCATCAGCACAAGACAGTCGAGCACTGAAGCTTTCTTT.